The T cell receptor beta chain under discussion was sequenced for a study of T cells in Graves' hyperthyroidism and ophthalmopathy. Amplified TCR beta CDR3 regions derived from RNA transcripts. TCR CDR3 underwent first-round RT-PCR with the HTBI primer set. TCRdb reprocessed the multiplex PCR reads with MiXCR, giving one entry per CDR3 protein. The profile shows fewer than 400,000 distinct CDR3 sequences, around 17% of them singletons. This CDR3 is 14 amino acids long. Germline CDR1 MNHNS, CDR2 SASEGT. The V and J ends lost 3 bases and 0 bases respectively, with 9 bases between them. This clonotype showed up many times.

The chain links TRBV6-1 to TRBJ2-7; D unresolved. What was sequenced was blood. This clonotype was sampled from a man aged 25-40 years with Graves' hyperthyroidism. The CDR3 nucleotides read TGTGCCAGCAGTGACCTCGGGCCCTCCTACGAGCAGTACTTC. It encodes CASSDLGPSYEQYF.